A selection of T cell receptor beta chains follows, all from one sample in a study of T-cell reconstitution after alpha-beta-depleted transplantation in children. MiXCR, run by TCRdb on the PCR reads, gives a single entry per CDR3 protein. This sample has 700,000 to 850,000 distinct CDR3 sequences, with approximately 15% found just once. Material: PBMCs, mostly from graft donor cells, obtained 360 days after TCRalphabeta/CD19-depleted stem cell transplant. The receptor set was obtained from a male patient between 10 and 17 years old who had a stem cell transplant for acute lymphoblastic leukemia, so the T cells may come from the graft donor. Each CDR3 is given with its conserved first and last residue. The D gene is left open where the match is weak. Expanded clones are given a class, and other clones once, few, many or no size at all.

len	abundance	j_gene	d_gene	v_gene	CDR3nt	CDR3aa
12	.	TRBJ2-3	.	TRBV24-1	TGTGCCACCAGTGATTACGGAGATACGCAGTATTTT	CATSDYGDTQYF
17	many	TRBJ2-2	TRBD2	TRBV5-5	TGTGCCAGCAGCTTGGCTGGGACTAGCGGGAGGACCGGGGAGCTGTTTTTT	CASSLAGTSGRTGELFF
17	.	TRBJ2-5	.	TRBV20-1	TGCAGTGCTAGACCCCCTGGCCTAGCCATCCTTCAAGAGACCCAGTACTTC	CSARPPGLAILQETQYF
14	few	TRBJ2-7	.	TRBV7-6	TGTGCCAGCAGCCCGTATCTCTTTAGTTACGAGCAGTACTTC	CASSPYLFSYEQYF
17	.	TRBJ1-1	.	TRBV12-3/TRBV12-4	TGTGCCAGCAGTTTTGGGGAGTGGAAAGTGACGAACACTGAAGCTTTCTTT	CASSFGEWKVTNTEAFF
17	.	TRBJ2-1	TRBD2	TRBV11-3	TGTGCCAGCAGCCAACCGGGACTAGTTGGCCCCAGGGGAGAGCAGTTCTTC	CASSQPGLVGPRGEQFF
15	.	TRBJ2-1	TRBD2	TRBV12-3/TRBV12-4	TGTGCCAGCAGGTTTACGGGACTAGATCTTTATGAGCAGTTCTTC	CASRFTGLDLYEQFF
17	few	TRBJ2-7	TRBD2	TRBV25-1	TGTGCCAGCAGTATCCGACTCACTAGCGGGGGTTCCTACGAGCAGTACTTC	CASSIRLTSGGSYEQYF
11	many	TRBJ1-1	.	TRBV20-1	TGCAGTGCCACCCAGAACACTGAAGCTTTCTTT	CSATQNTEAFF
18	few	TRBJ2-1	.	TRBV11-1	TGTGCCAGCAGCTTGGACAGGTCAGCGGGAAGGACCTACAATGAGCAGTTCTTC	CASSLDRSAGRTYNEQFF
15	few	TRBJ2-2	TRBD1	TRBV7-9	TGTGCCAGCAGCTTACACAGGGGGCTCACCGGGGAGCTGTTTTTT	CASSLHRGLTGELFF
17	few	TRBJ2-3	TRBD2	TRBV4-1	TGCGCCAGCAGCCACCGGCTGGCGGGAGGGCCGATAGATACGCAGTATTTT	CASSHRLAGGPIDTQYF
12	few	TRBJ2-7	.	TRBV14	TGTGCCAGCAGCCAAGATAACATAGGGCAGTACTTC	CASSQDNIGQYF
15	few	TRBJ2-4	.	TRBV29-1	TGCAGCGTTGAAGATCCGGTTAGGGCAGGAAACATTCAGTACTTC	CSVEDPVRAGNIQYF
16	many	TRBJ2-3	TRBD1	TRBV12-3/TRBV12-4	TGTGCCAGCAGTTTGCAGGGGGCGCTGAGCACAGATACGCAGTATTTT	CASSLQGALSTDTQYF
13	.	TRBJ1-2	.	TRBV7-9	TGTGCCAGCAGCTCCGACACCCTCTATGGCTACACCTTC	CASSSDTLYGYTF
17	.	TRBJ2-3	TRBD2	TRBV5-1	TGCGCCAGCAGCTTGGTCCCGGGACTAGCGAGCGCAGATACGCAGTATTTT	CASSLVPGLASADTQYF
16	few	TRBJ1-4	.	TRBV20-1	TGCAGTGCTAGAGAAGGACCGCCATTTTCTAATGAAAAACTGTTTTTT	CSAREGPPFSNEKLFF
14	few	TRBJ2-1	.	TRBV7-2	TGTGCCAGCAGCCATCATAGCTCCTACAATGAGCAGTTCTTC	CASSHHSSYNEQFF
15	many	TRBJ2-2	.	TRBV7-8	TGTGCCAGCAGCTTAGCGTTGTCGAACACCGGGGAGCTGTTTTTT	CASSLALSNTGELFF
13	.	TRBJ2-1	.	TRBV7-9	TGTGCCAGCAGCTTGGCCCCTAACGATGAGCAGTTCTTC	CASSLAPNDEQFF
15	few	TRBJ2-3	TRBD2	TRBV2	TGTGCCAGCAGTGAAGCTAGCGGGAGGGCAGATACGCAGTATTTT	CASSEASGRADTQYF
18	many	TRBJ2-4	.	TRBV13	TGTGCCAGCAACCCAGTCCTGGCGGGTGTTGAAAAAAAGGACATTCAGTACTTC	CASNPVLAGVEKKDIQYF
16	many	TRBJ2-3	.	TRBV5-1	TGCGCCAGCAGCTTGGGGGGGCGGGCGATCACAGATACGCAGTATTTT	CASSLGGRAITDTQYF
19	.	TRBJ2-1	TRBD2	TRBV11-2	TGTGCCAGCAGCTCACCCGGGACTAGCGGGAGGGGCTCCTACAATGAGCAGTTCTTC	CASSSPGTSGRGSYNEQFF
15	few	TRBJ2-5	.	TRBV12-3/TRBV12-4	TGTGCCAGCAGTTCGCCCCTAGGGGAGTTAGAGACCCAGTACTTC	CASSSPLGELETQYF
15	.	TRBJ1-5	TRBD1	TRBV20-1	TGCAGTGCTAGAGATTCGACAGGGGGCAATCAGCCCCAGCATTTT	CSARDSTGGNQPQHF
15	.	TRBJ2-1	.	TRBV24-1	TGTGCCACCAGTGATCATCGGGGGATTTACAATGAGCAGTTCTTC	CATSDHRGIYNEQFF
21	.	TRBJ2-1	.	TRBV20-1	TGCAGTGCTATCGCCCCACTAAACCTAAAGGGTCGCCACGTTCTTTACAATGAGCAGTTCTTC	CSAIAPLNLKGRHVLYNEQFF
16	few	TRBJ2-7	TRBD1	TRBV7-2	TGTGCCAGCAGCTTAATACCCGGGACAGGGAGGACCGAGCAGTACTTC	CASSLIPGTGRTEQYF
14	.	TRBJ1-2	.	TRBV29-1	TGCAGCGCCTCGGGGCCCCTTTATAACTATGGCTACACCTTC	CSASGPLYNYGYTF
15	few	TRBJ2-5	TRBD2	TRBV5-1	TGCGCCAGCAGCCCCTCCCGGACTAGTCTCGAGACCCAGTACTTC	CASSPSRTSLETQYF
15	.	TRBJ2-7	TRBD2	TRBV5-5	TGTGCCAGCAGCTACACCGGGGGGATCATCAACGAGCAGTACTTC	CASSYTGGIINEQYF